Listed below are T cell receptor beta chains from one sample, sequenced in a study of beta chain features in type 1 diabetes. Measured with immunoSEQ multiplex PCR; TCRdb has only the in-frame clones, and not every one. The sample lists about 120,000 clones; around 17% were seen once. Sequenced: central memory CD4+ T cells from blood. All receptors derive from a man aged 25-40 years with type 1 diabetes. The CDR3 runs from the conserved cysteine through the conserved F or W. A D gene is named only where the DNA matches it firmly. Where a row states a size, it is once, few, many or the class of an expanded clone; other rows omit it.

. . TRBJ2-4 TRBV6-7 TGTGCCAGCAGTGGTGGAGCCATGAGGGTCGCCAAAAACATTCAGTACTTC CASSGGAMRVAKNIQYF
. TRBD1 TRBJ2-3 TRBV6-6 TGTGCCAGCAGTCAGGGACAGGGGAGGACCCCAGATACGCAGTATTTT CASSQGQGRTPDTQYF
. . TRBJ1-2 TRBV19 TGTGCCAGTACCCCTAGATCGGGGGGCGACGCCTATGGCTACACCTTC CASTPRSGGDAYGYTF
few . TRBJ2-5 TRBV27 TGTGCCAGCAGTCCCCGGGGGGCTCAAGAGACCCAGTACTTC CASSPRGAQETQYF
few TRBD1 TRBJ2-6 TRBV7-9 TGTGCCAGCAGCATCGACAGGGGTAGTGCTGGGGCCAACGTCCTGACTTTC CASSIDRGSAGANVLTF
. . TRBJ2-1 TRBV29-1 TGCAGCGTAGCGGGACAGCTCTACAATGAGCAGTTCTTC CSVAGQLYNEQFF
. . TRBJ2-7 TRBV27 TGTGCCAGCAGTTTAAAGGCCACCTACGAGCAGTACTTC CASSLKATYEQYF
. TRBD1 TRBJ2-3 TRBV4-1 TGCGCCAGCAGCCACCCACGGGACAGGCTAGATACGCAGTATTTT CASSHPRDRLDTQYF
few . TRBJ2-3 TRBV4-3 TGCGCCAGCAGCCAAGTTTCAGGGTCGGATACGCAGTATTTT CASSQVSGSDTQYF
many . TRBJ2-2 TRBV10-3 TGTGCCATCACGACTGACAGAAACACCGGGGAGCTGTTTTTT CAITTDRNTGELFF
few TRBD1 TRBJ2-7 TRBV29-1 TGCAGCGTTGAAGGAGTGGGACAGGGGAGAGAGTACTTC CSVEGVGQGREYF
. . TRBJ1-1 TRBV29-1 TGCAGCGTTGCAGGGAGATACGCTGAAGCTTTCTTT CSVAGRYAEAFF
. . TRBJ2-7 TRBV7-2 TGTGCCAGCAGCCCGCTAGAACGCGAGCAGTACTTC CASSPLEREQYF
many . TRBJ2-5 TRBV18 TGTGCCAGCTCACCAGACCTCTCGACAGAGACCCAGTACTTC CASSPDLSTETQYF
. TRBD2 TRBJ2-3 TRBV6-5 TGTGCCAGCAGTACTAGCGGGGGGATCAATACGCAGTATTTT CASSTSGGINTQYF
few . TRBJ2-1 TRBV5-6 TGTGCCAGCAGCCAAACAGGATCGAGCAATGAGCAGTTCTTC CASSQTGSSNEQFF
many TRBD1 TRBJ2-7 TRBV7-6 TGTGCCAGCAGCTTAACGGTGCCGGGACAGCGAGACTCCCCTCTCGAGCAGTACTTC CASSLTVPGQRDSPLEQYF
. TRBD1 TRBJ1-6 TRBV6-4 TGTGCCAGCAGCCAGACAGGGGGCTGGCCCCTCCACTTT CASSQTGGWPLHF
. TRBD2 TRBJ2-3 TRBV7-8 TGTGCCAGCAAGACTAGCGTGGGGTTCACAGATACGCAGTATTTT CASKTSVGFTDTQYF
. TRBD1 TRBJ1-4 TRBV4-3 TGCGCCAGCAGCCACTCCCGGGACAGGGACGAAAAACTGTTTTTT CASSHSRDRDEKLFF
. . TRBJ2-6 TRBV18 TGTGCCAGCTCACCAGACAACTCTGGGGCCAACGTCCTGACTTTC CASSPDNSGANVLTF
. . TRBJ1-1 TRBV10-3 TGTGCCATCAGAGGTCGGGACACTGAAGCTTTCTTT CAIRGRDTEAFF
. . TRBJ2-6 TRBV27 TGTGCCAGCACCTTTTCTGGGGCCAACGTCCTGACTTTC CASTFSGANVLTF
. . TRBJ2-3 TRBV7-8 TGTGCCAGCAGCTTAGATGGGGGTAGCACAGATACGCAGTATTTT CASSLDGGSTDTQYF
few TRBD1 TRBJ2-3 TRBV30 TGTGCTTGGGGACAGGGGATTAGCACAGATACGCAGTATTTT CAWGQGISTDTQYF
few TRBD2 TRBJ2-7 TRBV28 TGTGCCAGCAGCCCCGGGGGGGGGAACTACGAGCAGTACTTC CASSPGGGNYEQYF
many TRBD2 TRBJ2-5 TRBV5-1 TGCGCCAGCAGCCCGGGACTAGCGACCCTCCAAGAGACCCAGTACTTC CASSPGLATLQETQYF
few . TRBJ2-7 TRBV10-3 TGTGCCATCAGCAAGCCACAGGGATACGAGCAGTACTTC CAISKPQGYEQYF
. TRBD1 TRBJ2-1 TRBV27 TGTGCCAGCAGTTCGGGACAGGGTCGGTACAATGAGCAGTTCTTC CASSSGQGRYNEQFF
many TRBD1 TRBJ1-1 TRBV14 TGTGCCAGCAGCCAGGGGACAGGGACATCTTTCTTT CASSQGTGTSFF
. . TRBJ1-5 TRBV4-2 TGTGCCAGCAGCCAAGACAGGGACCAGCCCCAGCATTTT CASSQDRDQPQHF
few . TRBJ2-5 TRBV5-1 TGCGCCAGCAGCTTTAAGGGAGACGGGGAGACCCAGTACTTC CASSFKGDGETQYF
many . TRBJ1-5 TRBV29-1 TGCAGCGTCCAGTATAGCAATCAGCCCCAGCATTTT CSVQYSNQPQHF
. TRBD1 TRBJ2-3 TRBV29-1 TGCAGCGTTGAAAAGGACAGGGCAGATACGCAGTATTTT CSVEKDRADTQYF
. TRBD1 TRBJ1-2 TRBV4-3 TGCGCCAGCAGTCATAGTATACAGGGGGGCTACACCTTC CASSHSIQGGYTF
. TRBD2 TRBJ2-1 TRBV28 TGTGCCAACAGCGGCGGGGGAAATTACAATGAGCAGTTCTTC CANSGGGNYNEQFF
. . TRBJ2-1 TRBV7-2 TGTGCCAGCAGCTCTAGGGTGGGTACCCGTGAGCAGTTCTTC CASSSRVGTREQFF